The 21 T cell receptor beta chains given below trace back to one sample, sequenced in a study of beta chain features in type 1 diabetes. Overall study results and limits: Patients with Type 1 diabetes showed moderately but significantly shorter TCRB CDR3s in all four CD4+ subsets.

Expressed TCRB transcripts got sequenced, as all isolated RNA was reverse transcribed. The repertoire was sequenced with immunoSEQ multiplex PCR; TCRdb's copy has only in-frame clones and lacks some. The sample has approximately 240,000 clones; 15% to 20% are singletons. Their target antigens are unknown. The sequenced material came from naive CD4+ T cells from blood. Source of these receptors: a man aged 25 to 45 with type 1 diabetes.

The chain recombines TRBV29-1 with TRBJ1-2, with D maybe TRBD1 (6 bases). Between the trimmed V and J ends, which lost 5 bases and 5 bases, there was a span of 15 bases. CDR1 and CDR2 from the germline V gene are SQVTM and ANQGSEA. CDR3 length: 13 amino acids. In DNA, the CDR3 is TGCAGCGTTCAACCGGGGGCGAGTTATGGCTACACCTTC. Protein: CSVQPGASYGYTF.

Only a few counts were recorded for this clone. The J gene is TRBJ2-4, the V gene TRBV2, with unresolved D. There are 13 residues in the CDR3. Trimming left V 0 bases short and J 6 bases short, with 6 bases between. The germline CDR1 and CDR2 sequences are SNHLY and FYNNEI. The DNA of the CDR3 is TGTGCCAGCAGTGAAGCGCTTGGAAACATTCAGTACTTC. As protein: CASSEALGNIQYF.

This clone appeared a few times. The rearrangement uses TRBV7-3 and TRBJ2-3, with TRBD2 matching over 10 bases. The CDR3 has 16 residues. Germline lookup yields CDR1 SGHTA and CDR2 FQGTGA. V shed 5 bases and J 1 base; nucleotides not matched to a gene: 6. The CDR3 nucleotides read TGTGCCAGCAGCCGTGGGGGGACTAGCGGCACAGATACGCAGTATTTT. It yields the protein CASSRGGTSGTDTQYF.

Notes on this clone: At one end the junction does not follow the germline gene, possibly because of a read error. The chain carries TRBV6-5 and TRBJ2-1; D uncertain. CDR1 and CDR2 from the germline V gene are MNHEY and SVGAGI. The CDR3 is made up of 11 amino acids. CDR3 region: CASSSSNEQFF. CDR3 sequence (DNA): TGTGCCAGCAGTTCCTCCAATGAGCAGTTCTTC.

This clone appeared a few times. CDR3: CASSESAGRAQPQHF. In DNA form, the CDR3 reads TGTGCCAGCAGTGAATCTGCGGGGAGGGCTCAGCCCCAGCATTTT. This sequence joins TRBV6-1 and TRBJ1-5; no firm D call. Per germline, CDR1 MNHNS and CDR2 SASEGT. V gave up 2 bases and J gave up 6 bases, with 14 bases separating them. CDR3 size: 15 residues.

Concerning this clone itself: Additional DNA sequences in this sample encode the identical CDR3. This chain links TRBV7-2 with TRBJ1-1; D perhaps matches TRBD1 (6 bases). V was clipped by 5 bases and J by 0 bases, with 10 bases between them. This CDR3 contains 14 residues. The germline gives CDR1 SGHTA, CDR2 FQGNSA. CDR3 region: CASSLTGLNTEAFF. CDR3 in DNA: TGTGCCAGCAGCCTCACAGGGCTGAACACTGAAGCTTTCTTT.

This clone has just a few counts. The chain recombines TRBV5-1 with TRBJ1-2; 7 bases line up with TRBD1. CDR1 and CDR2 (germline): SGHRS, YFSETQ. This CDR3 comprises 14 residues. V shed 4 bases, J shed 3 bases, and the junction held 6 bases outside the gene matches. The CDR3 DNA reads TGCGCCAGCAGCCTCCGGGACAGAGACTATGGCTACACCTTC. The encoded protein is CASSLRDRDYGYTF.

CDR3 sequence reads: CASMGLAGGEQFF. The CDR3 bases are TGTGCCAGTATGGGACTAGCCGGGGGTGAGCAGTTCTTC. This rearrangement joins TRBV9 to TRBJ2-1; TRBD2 matches at 9 bases. From germline, CDR1 is SGDLS and CDR2 YYNGEE. The CDR3 sequence is 13 residues long. The V and J ends lost 8 bases and 9 bases, in that order; junction bases with no gene match: 9. Full variable domain (missing parts from reference TRBV9 and TRBJ2-1): DSGVTQTPKHLITATGQRVTLRCSPRSGDLSVYWYQQSLDQGLQFLIQYYNGEERAKGNILERFSAQQFPDLHSELNLSSLELGDSALYFCASMGLAGGEQFFGPGTRLTVL.

The chain joins TRBV12-5 to TRBJ1-1, with D possibly matching TRBD1 (5 bases). The CDR3 has 13 residues. V was cut by 11 bases and J by 1 base, with 14 bases left in between. Germline-derived CDR1 and CDR2 are LGHNT and FRNRAP. DNA of the CDR3: TGTGCTTCCCAACCCCAGGGGAACACTGAAGCTTTCTTT. Protein sequence: CASQPQGNTEAFF.

CDR3 nucleotide sequence: TGCGCCAGCAGCCCGCTTGGCGGGAGCTCCTACAATGAGCAGTTCTTC. Protein product: CASSPLGGSSYNEQFF. The V call is TRBV5-1, the J call TRBJ2-1; 7 nucleotides agree with TRBD2. From germline, CDR1 is SGHRS and CDR2 YFSETQ. With V trimmed by 4 bases and J by 0 bases, 7 bases remained unmatched. The CDR3 is 16 residues long.

J is TRBJ2-7 and V is TRBV30; 12 bases match TRBD2. This CDR3 comprises 17 residues. V shed 0 bases, J shed 0 bases, and the junction held 6 bases outside the gene matches. Germline V lookup: CDR1 GTSNPN, CDR2 SVGIG (reference sequence). DNA of the CDR3: TGTGCCTGGAGTGTGGGCAGGACTAGCGGGACCTCCTACGAGCAGTACTTC. Protein: CAWSVGRTSGTSYEQYF. Using reference TRBV30 and TRBJ2-7 for the parts outside the CDR3, the full variable domain is SQTIHQWPATLVQPVGSPLSLECTVEGTSNPNLYWYRQAAGRGLQLLFYSVGIGQISSEVPQNLSASRPQDRQFILSSKKLLLSDSGFYLCAWSVGRTSGTSYEQYFGPGTRLTVT.

In this sample, this clone turned up a few times. J is TRBJ2-7 and V is TRBV27; D may be TRBD1 or TRBD2 (5 bases each). V lost 5 bases, J lost 7 bases, and 18 bases lay in between. This CDR3 has 14 residues. Germline V gene lookup returns CDR1 MNHEY and CDR2 SMNVEV (reference sequence). The CDR3 loop reads CASSLKVAEGEQYF. The CDR3 nucleotides are TGTGCCAGCAGTCTAAAGGTAGCTGAGGGGGAGCAGTACTTC.

This clone was observed a handful of times. The chain combines TRBV30 with TRBJ1-1; D unresolved. Germline V gene sequence: CDR1 GTSNPN, CDR2 SVGIG (reference sequence). This CDR3 has 14 residues. The V and J ends lost 1 base and 1 base respectively, with 10 bases between them. CDR3 region: CAWSAAVRNTEAFF. The CDR3 DNA reads TGTGCCTGGAGTGCAGCAGTTAGGAACACTGAAGCTTTCTTT.

The chain links TRBV30 to TRBJ1-3; no definite D call. Germline V lookup: CDR1 GTSNPN, CDR2 SVGIG (reference sequence). Between the trimmed V and J ends, which lost 0 bases and 8 bases, there was a span of 11 bases. The CDR3 contains 13 residues. CDR3 region: CAWSVPGSDTIYF. The DNA of the CDR3 is TGTGCCTGGAGTGTACCGGGATCGGACACCATATATTTT.

The V gene is TRBV13, the J gene TRBJ1-2, with 9 bases that match TRBD1. The CDR3 length is 16 residues. Germline loops: CDR1 PRHDT, CDR2 FYEKMQ (reference sequence). Trimming took 0 bases from V and 4 from J; bases not matched to a gene: 6. CDR3 residues: CASSLGDRGSGYGYTF. The CDR3 DNA is TGTGCCAGCAGCTTAGGGGACAGGGGATCTGGCTATGGCTACACCTTC. The full variable domain, completed using reference TRBV13 and TRBJ1-2, is AAGVIQSPRHLIKEKRETATLKCYPIPRHDTVYWYQQGPGQDPQFLISFYEKMQSDKGSIPDRFSAQQFSDYHSELNMSSLELGDSALYFCASSLGDRGSGYGYTFGSGTRLTVV.

This clone was detected only a few times. The chain is built from TRBV10-3 and TRBJ1-1, with D perhaps matching TRBD1 (6 bases). CDR1 and CDR2 (germline): ENHRY, SYGVKD. V lost 0 bases to trimming and J lost 11 bases, with 16 bases between them. The CDR3 totals 14 residues. The CDR3 loop is CAISESTGQITAFF. The DNA for the CDR3 is TGTGCCATCAGTGAGTCGACGGGACAAATTACGGCTTTCTTT.

This clone was seen only a few times. V usage is TRBV29-1 and J usage is TRBJ2-2; 8 bases align to TRBD2. The CDR3 extends over 12 amino acids. Germline V gene data show CDR1 as SQVTM and CDR2 as ANQGSEA. V shed 8 bases, J shed 5 bases, and the junction held 4 bases outside the gene matches. The CDR3 here is CSMSGSTGELFF. CDR3 nucleotides: TGCAGCATGAGCGGGAGTACCGGGGAGCTGTTTTTT.

This clone was seen more than once but under ten times. J is TRBJ2-1 and V is TRBV9; D is unclear. Trimming took 4 bases from V and 9 from J, leaving 14 bases between them. Per the germline V gene, CDR1 is SGDLS and CDR2 is YYNGEE. The CDR3 loop spans 13 amino acids. The CDR3 loop is CASSLNPVGEQFF. CDR3 in DNA: TGTGCCAGCAGCCTTAATCCGGTGGGTGAGCAGTTCTTC. The full variable domain, completed using reference TRBV9 and TRBJ2-1, is DSGVTQTPKHLITATGQRVTLRCSPRSGDLSVYWYQQSLDQGLQFLIQYYNGEERAKGNILERFSAQQFPDLHSELNLSSLELGDSALYFCASSLNPVGEQFFGPGTRLTVL.

This clone has more than one count but fewer than ten. The rearrangement joins TRBV30 to TRBJ2-6; perhaps TRBD2 as D (5 bases). This CDR3 comprises 18 residues. V lost 3 bases and J lost 0, with 18 bases in between. The V gene's germline CDR1 is GTSNPN and CDR2 SVGIG (reference sequence). CDR3 sequence (DNA): TGTGCCTGGAGGGCGGGTCCCCATATAAACTCTGGGGCCAACGTCCTGACTTTC. Amino acids: CAWRAGPHINSGANVLTF.

The chain has TRBV9 and TRBJ2-7, with TRBD1 identical over 7 bases. This CDR3 comprises 16 residues. The ends lost 3 bases at V and 1 base at J; junction bases unmatched: 10. CDR1 is SGDLS, CDR2 YYNGEE, per germline. CDR3 amino acids: CASSAFGTADSYEQYF. The CDR3 coding sequence is TGTGCCAGCAGCGCCTTCGGGACAGCCGATTCCTACGAGCAGTACTTC.

V is TRBV4-1 and J is TRBJ2-3; 10 nucleotides agree with TRBD1. CDR3 length: 15 amino acids. Germline V CDR1 and CDR2: MGHRA, YSYEKL. The J segment lost 2 bases and the V segment lost 4 bases, leaving 3 bases of the junction unmatched. This chain's CDR3 is CASSPGQGNTDTQYF. The CDR3 DNA sequence: TGCGCCAGCAGCCCGGGACAGGGGAACACAGATACGCAGTATTTT.